This passage covers 11 T cell receptor beta chains from one sample sequenced in a study of blood T cell repertoires in COVID-19. Libraries were prepared by immunoSEQ multiplex PCR; TCRdb keeps only in-frame clonotypes and omits some of them. This table has about 140,000 clones, about 74% appearing once. Sample: peripheral blood. These receptors originate from a man aged 50-60 years with acute or convalescent COVID-19.

This clone has a handful of counts. The V gene is TRBV30, the J gene TRBJ1-4; 9 bases agree with TRBD1. Trimming took 2 bases from V and 8 from J; bases not matched to a gene: 9. The CDR3 is made up of 15 amino acids. Germline CDR1 is GTSNPN and CDR2 is SVGIG (reference sequence). CDR3 DNA sequence: TGTGCCTGGAGTACTTCCGGGACAGGGAAAGAAAAACTGTTTTTT. It encodes CAWSTSGTGKEKLFF.

This clone came up a few times. The chain combines TRBV6-4 with TRBJ1-1; no definite D call. Trimming removed 5 bases at V and 0 bases at J, with 7 bases between. The CDR3 has 13 amino acids. Germline lookup yields CDR1 MRHNA and CDR2 SNTAGT. The CDR3 coding sequence is TGTGCCAGCAGTATGTTCATGAACACTGAAGCTTTCTTT. This sequence encodes CASSMFMNTEAFF.

Remarks on this clone: One junction end disagrees with the germline gene, perhaps due to a read error. The chain employs TRBV5-1 and TRBJ1-6, with D hard to call. From germline, CDR1 is SGHRS and CDR2 YFSETQ. The CDR3 contains 15 residues. CDR3 residues: CASRLGDRGDSPLHF. In DNA form, the CDR3 reads TGCGCCAGCAGGTTGGGAGACCGAGGAGATTCACCCCTCCACTTT.

This clone was seen a handful of times. The chain links TRBV28 to TRBJ1-1; TRBD1 aligns across 7 bases. J lost 4 bases, V lost 6 bases, and 14 bases had no gene match. Germline V CDR1 and CDR2: MDHEN, SYDVKM. This CDR3 has 16 residues. CDR3 nucleotides: TGTGCCAGCAGACCCCGGGGCCAGGGGGGTGTCACTGAAGCTTTCTTT. Its translation is CASRPRGQGGVTEAFF.

Written as DNA, the CDR3 is TGTGCCAGTAGTATAGATCGGGGAAACACCATATATTTT. Translated: CASSIDRGNTIYF. The chain employs TRBV19 and TRBJ1-3; the D is unclear. Trimming left V 0 bases short and J 4 bases short, with 4 bases between. The CDR3 length is 13 residues. The germline CDR1 and CDR2 sequences are LNHDA and SQIVND (reference sequence).

The rearrangement links TRBV6-5 to TRBJ2-5; 12 positions match TRBD1. CDR1 and CDR2 from the germline V gene are MNHEY and SVGAGI. V lost 6 bases, J lost 5 bases, and 7 bases stayed unmatched. The CDR3 is 15 amino acids. For the CDR3, the DNA is TGTGCCAGCAGCTTGGGACAGGGGGCTGGGGAGACCCAGTACTTC. It encodes CASSLGQGAGETQYF.

Only a few counts were recorded for this clone. Written as DNA, the CDR3 is TGTGCCAGCAGCTCACGGACTAGCGGGGGCGGCGCAGATACGCAGTATTTT. Protein product: CASSSRTSGGGADTQYF. J is TRBJ2-3 and V is TRBV7-9; 13 bases map to TRBD2. J lost 4 bases, V lost 4 bases, and 8 bases had no gene match. The CDR3 sequence is 17 residues long. In germline, CDR1 is SEHNR, CDR2 FQNEAQ (reference sequence).

The sample holds a few counts of this clone. This sequence joins TRBV5-1 and TRBJ1-4; 8 bases align to TRBD1. The germline V gene encodes CDR1 SGHRS and CDR2 YFSETQ. The CDR3 runs to 16 residues. Trimming took 0 bases from V and 7 from J; bases not matched to a gene: 8. CDR3 loop: CASSLGRGQGFEKLFF. Here the CDR3 DNA reads TGCGCCAGCAGCTTGGGCAGGGGGCAAGGTTTTGAAAAACTGTTTTTT.

The V call is TRBV7-2, the J call TRBJ2-5, with 13 bases lining up with TRBD2. CDR1 is SGHTA and CDR2 is FQGNSA in the germline V gene. After removal of 3 bases from V and 4 bases from J, the junction contained 2 bases not matched to a gene. This CDR3 has 15 residues. CDR3 sequence reads: CASSFRLAGGETQYF. CDR3 DNA: TGTGCCAGCAGCTTTCGACTAGCGGGGGGAGAGACCCAGTACTTC.

The chain recombines TRBV20-1 with TRBJ1-4; no firm D call. From germline, CDR1 is DFQATT and CDR2 SNEGSKA (reference sequence). CDR3 length: 11 residues. V was cut by 8 bases and J by 7 bases, with 11 bases left in between. CDR3 loop: CSLVLREKLFF. CDR3 nucleotides: TGCAGTCTAGTGCTTCGTGAAAAACTGTTTTTT.

The chain has TRBV19 and TRBJ1-6; possibly TRBD1 for D (5 bases). The ends were cut back, 2 bases at V and 9 bases at J, with 8 bases in the middle. The length of the CDR3 is 13 residues. Germline CDR1 reads LNHDA; CDR2 reads SQIVND (reference sequence). Here the CDR3 reads CASSIIGGSPLHF. CDR3 sequence (DNA): TGTGCCAGTAGTATAATCGGGGGTTCACCCCTCCACTTT. Full variable domain (outside the CDR3, taken from reference TRBV19 and TRBJ1-6): DGGITQSPKYLFRKEGQNVTLSCEQNLNHDAMYWYRQDPGQGLRLIYYSQIVNDFQKGDIAEGYSVSREKKESFPLTVTSAQKNPTAFYLCASSIIGGSPLHFGNGTRLTVT.